A selection of T cell receptor beta chains follows, all from one sample in a study of blood T cell repertoires in COVID-19. The protocol was immunoSEQ multiplex PCR, while the TCRdb copy is restricted to in-frame clones and leaves out a portion. The data contain over 130,000 clones, about three quarters of them singletons. Sequenced material: peripheral blood. All receptors come from a woman aged 45-60 years with active or convalescent COVID-19. Each CDR3 is given with its conserved first and last residue. The D gene is left open where the match is weak. Rows give clone size only sometimes, using once, few, many, or a class for an expanded clone.

v_call: TRBV6-6; j_call: TRBJ1-2; d_call: TRBD1; clone_size: .; cdr3_nt: TGTGCCAGCACCCCTACAGGGGTCTATGGCTACACCTTC; cdr3_aa: CASTPTGVYGYTF
v_call: TRBV19; j_call: TRBJ2-1; d_call: .; clone_size: .; cdr3_nt: TGTGCCAGTAGTTGGGGGCCTCCCCTGTACAATGAGCAGTTCTTC; cdr3_aa: CASSWGPPLYNEQFF
v_call: TRBV15; j_call: TRBJ2-5; d_call: TRBD2; clone_size: .; cdr3_nt: TGTGCCACCAGCAGAGATCGGCTAGCGGGTCAAGAGACCCAGTACTTC; cdr3_aa: CATSRDRLAGQETQYF
v_call: TRBV7-9; j_call: TRBJ2-2; d_call: .; clone_size: few; cdr3_nt: TGTGCCAGCAGCCCCCGGAATAGCGGTACCGGGGAGCTGTTTTTT; cdr3_aa: CASSPRNSGTGELFF
v_call: TRBV15; j_call: TRBJ1-2; d_call: TRBD1; clone_size: few; cdr3_nt: TGTGCCACCAGCAGAGATAACAGGGGGCGAAAGGGCTACACCTTC; cdr3_aa: CATSRDNRGRKGYTF
v_call: TRBV27; j_call: TRBJ2-1; d_call: .; clone_size: .; cdr3_nt: TGTGCCAGCGAGGGGGGGCCCTACAATGAGCAGTTCTTC; cdr3_aa: CASEGGPYNEQFF
v_call: TRBV6-2/TRBV6-3; j_call: TRBJ2-1; d_call: .; clone_size: once; cdr3_nt: TGTGCCAGCAGTCCACTATGGCCGGGGAATGAGCAGTTCTTC; cdr3_aa: CASSPLWPGNEQFF
v_call: TRBV7-8; j_call: TRBJ1-1; d_call: .; clone_size: .; cdr3_nt: TGTGCCAGCAGCTTAGCCGGGGACACTGAAGCTTTCTTT; cdr3_aa: CASSLAGDTEAFF
v_call: TRBV6-6; j_call: TRBJ1-3; d_call: .; clone_size: once; cdr3_nt: TGTGCCAGCAGTTTTCAAGACAGGCCTTCTGGAAACACCATATATTTT; cdr3_aa: CASSFQDRPSGNTIYF
v_call: TRBV9; j_call: TRBJ2-1; d_call: TRBD2; clone_size: .; cdr3_nt: TGTGCCAGCAGCGTTACCGGGACTAGCGGCAATGAGCAGTTCTTC; cdr3_aa: CASSVTGTSGNEQFF
v_call: TRBV7-3; j_call: TRBJ2-3; d_call: .; clone_size: once; cdr3_nt: TGTGCCAGCAGCCACACGTCCTGGCCAGATACGCAGTATTTT; cdr3_aa: CASSHTSWPDTQYF
v_call: TRBV5-6; j_call: TRBJ2-3; d_call: TRBD2; clone_size: .; cdr3_nt: TGTGCCAGCAGCTCACCGGGACTAGGGGTAGGAGATACGCAGTATTTT; cdr3_aa: CASSSPGLGVGDTQYF
v_call: TRBV30; j_call: TRBJ2-7; d_call: .; clone_size: once; cdr3_nt: TGTGCCTGGAGTGTCGGGGGGCGCAGCGAGCAGTACTTC; cdr3_aa: CAWSVGGRSEQYF
v_call: TRBV6-6; j_call: TRBJ1-4; d_call: TRBD1; clone_size: once; cdr3_nt: TGTGCCAGCAGTTACGAGGGGGCTAGGGAAAAACTGTTTTTT; cdr3_aa: CASSYEGAREKLFF
v_call: TRBV5-1; j_call: TRBJ2-2; d_call: .; clone_size: .; cdr3_nt: TGCGCCAGCAGCTTGGATAGAACGGGGACCGGGGAGCTGTTTTTT; cdr3_aa: CASSLDRTGTGELFF
v_call: TRBV27; j_call: TRBJ2-2; d_call: .; clone_size: .; cdr3_nt: TGTGCCAGCAGTTGGGGACTGATTAACACCGGGGAGCTGTTTTTT; cdr3_aa: CASSWGLINTGELFF
v_call: TRBV6-1; j_call: TRBJ1-1; d_call: .; clone_size: .; cdr3_nt: TGTGCCAGCAGTGAACCTGGGGATAGCGGTGAAGCTTTCTTT; cdr3_aa: CASSEPGDSGEAFF
v_call: TRBV4-3; j_call: TRBJ1-2; d_call: .; clone_size: .; cdr3_nt: TGCGCCAGCAGCCAAGACGCAGTGGCCTATGGCTACACCTTC; cdr3_aa: CASSQDAVAYGYTF
v_call: TRBV9; j_call: TRBJ2-1; d_call: TRBD2; clone_size: .; cdr3_nt: TGTGCCAGCAGCGTTGTGAGCGGGGGGTTATACAATGAGCAGTTCTTC; cdr3_aa: CASSVVSGGLYNEQFF
v_call: TRBV3-1/TRBV3-2; j_call: TRBJ1-1; d_call: .; clone_size: .; cdr3_nt: TGTGCCAGCAGCCATGCGGCCACTGAAGCTTTCTTT; cdr3_aa: CASSHAATEAFF
v_call: TRBV19; j_call: TRBJ2-2; d_call: .; clone_size: once; cdr3_nt: TGTGCCAGTAGTACTTACACCGGGGAGCTGTTTTTT; cdr3_aa: CASSTYTGELFF
v_call: TRBV24-1; j_call: TRBJ2-1; d_call: TRBD2; clone_size: few; cdr3_nt: TGTGCCACCAGGGGAGGGCTAGCGGGATCGGGGGAGCAGTTCTTC; cdr3_aa: CATRGGLAGSGEQFF
v_call: TRBV29-1; j_call: TRBJ2-2; d_call: .; clone_size: .; cdr3_nt: TGCAGCGTCCCCACAGCAACGAACACCGGGGAGCTGTTTTTT; cdr3_aa: CSVPTATNTGELFF
v_call: TRBV9; j_call: TRBJ1-1; d_call: .; clone_size: few; cdr3_nt: TGTGCCAGCACCCATTTCCGCAGGGCCACTGAAGCTTTCTTT; cdr3_aa: CASTHFRRATEAFF
v_call: TRBV6-6; j_call: TRBJ2-1; d_call: .; clone_size: .; cdr3_nt: TGTGCCAGCAGTTACGGGGGGTTAAAGGAGCAGTTCTTC; cdr3_aa: CASSYGGLKEQFF
v_call: TRBV12-3/TRBV12-4; j_call: TRBJ1-1; d_call: TRBD1; clone_size: .; cdr3_nt: TGTGCCAGCAGTTTCCGCGACAGGGAGGCTTTCTTT; cdr3_aa: CASSFRDREAFF
v_call: TRBV30; j_call: TRBJ2-7; d_call: TRBD1; clone_size: .; cdr3_nt: TGTGCCTGGAGCCCATATCCGGGACAGTCCCACTTC; cdr3_aa: CAWSPYPGQSHF
v_call: TRBV6-5; j_call: TRBJ2-7; d_call: .; clone_size: .; cdr3_nt: TGTGCCAGCAGTTACTCCTACCTAGGGGGTTACGAGCAGTACTTC; cdr3_aa: CASSYSYLGGYEQYF
v_call: TRBV30; j_call: TRBJ1-1; d_call: .; clone_size: once; cdr3_nt: TGTGCCTGGAGTGTAAAAGGAGTCCCTGAAGCTTTCTTT; cdr3_aa: CAWSVKGVPEAFF
v_call: TRBV12-3/TRBV12-4; j_call: TRBJ2-7; d_call: .; clone_size: few; cdr3_nt: TGTGCCAGCAGTTACGGGAGTGGCTTCGAGCAGTACTTC; cdr3_aa: CASSYGSGFEQYF
v_call: TRBV3-1/TRBV3-2; j_call: TRBJ1-6; d_call: TRBD1; clone_size: few; cdr3_nt: TGTGCCAGCAGCCGGAATACAGGGGCTTCACCCCTCCACTTT; cdr3_aa: CASSRNTGASPLHF
v_call: TRBV7-2; j_call: TRBJ2-7; d_call: TRBD1; clone_size: .; cdr3_nt: TGTGCCAGCAGCTTAGCGACAGGGGTTAACGAGCAGTACTTC; cdr3_aa: CASSLATGVNEQYF
v_call: TRBV7-2; j_call: TRBJ2-7; d_call: .; clone_size: .; cdr3_nt: TGTGCCAGCAGCTCCGAGCTGGGGCGGAGCGAGCAGTACTTC; cdr3_aa: CASSSELGRSEQYF
v_call: TRBV11-3; j_call: TRBJ1-1; d_call: .; clone_size: few; cdr3_nt: TGTGCCAGCAGCCAAACAGTAAGCACTGAAGCTTTCTTT; cdr3_aa: CASSQTVSTEAFF
v_call: TRBV29-1; j_call: TRBJ1-1; d_call: TRBD1; clone_size: once; cdr3_nt: TGCAGCGTTGCCAGGGGGCTCAACACTGAAGCTTTCTTT; cdr3_aa: CSVARGLNTEAFF